One T cell receptor beta chain is described in this entry. The age range of participants was 18 to 89 years, with residence in about two dozen US areas. Which cohort a participant joined came from the clinical history participants gave. Donors in Cohort 3 who had recovered were those with two negative PCRs, healthcare professional clearance, or resolution of their symptoms. This specimen comes from a study of blood T cell repertoires in COVID-19. For the study at large: Acute-phase and convalescent COVID-19 samples originated in the United States, Italy and Spain.

Produced via immunoSEQ multiplex PCR; TCRdb's table is partial and in-frame only. This table has 110,000 to 150,000 clones, about nine tenths appearing once. Germline V gene sequence: CDR1 SGDLS, CDR2 YYNGEE. The CDR3 loop spans 13 amino acids. Trimming took 3 bases from V and 1 from J, leaving 7 bases between them. The sequence came from a man aged 55 to 69 who had recovered from COVID-19. Sequencing was performed on PBMCs or T cells enriched from blood (not recorded which). The rearrangement joins TRBV9 to TRBJ1-1; D call uncertain. The chain's CDR3 is CASSGRGNTEAFF. The CDR3 DNA reads as TGTGCCAGCAGCGGCCGGGGGAACACTGAAGCTTTCTTT.